Following are 5 T cell receptor beta chains from one sample sequenced in a study of blood T cell repertoires in COVID-19. Only in-frame clones appear in the TCRdb table, and some are missing; sequencing was by immunoSEQ multiplex PCR. This table holds around 170,000 clones, around four fifths found once. The sequenced sample was peripheral blood. These receptors were obtained from a middle-aged woman with acute or convalescent COVID-19.

Written as DNA, the CDR3 is TGTGCCAGTAAGGCGGCGGGGAACTACAATGAGCAGTTCTTC. Translating it yields CASKAAGNYNEQFF. The genes are TRBV19 and TRBJ2-1, with a tentative D call TRBD2 (6 bases). V was clipped by 7 bases and J by 3 bases, with 13 bases between them. There are 14 residues in the CDR3. Germline loops: CDR1 LNHDA, CDR2 SQIVND (reference sequence).

On this clone itself: At one of its ends the junction is not consistent with the germline gene, which may arise from a read error. The chain combines TRBV5-5 with TRBJ2-7; D perhaps matches TRBD2 (7 bases). The CDR3 has 13 residues. Germline V CDR1 and CDR2: SGHKS, YYEKEE (reference sequence). Here the CDR3 reads CASSLERDTRSSF. For the CDR3, the DNA is TGTGCCAGCAGCTTGGAGCGGGACACCAGGTCCTCCTTC.

This chain uses TRBV7-2 with TRBJ2-1, with a tentative D call TRBD1 (6 bases). The germline V gene has CDR1 SGHTA and CDR2 FQGNSA. The ends were cut back, 4 bases at V and 8 bases at J, with 21 bases in the middle. CDR3 length: 16 amino acids. For the CDR3, the DNA is TGTGCCAGCAGCTCCATGAACGCCCGAGGGGGTGATGAGCAGTTCTTC. Translating gives CASSSMNARGGDEQFF.

The rearrangement uses TRBV21-1 and TRBJ2-6; the table's D call, TRBD1, has no DNA check behind it. TRBV21-1 is noted as a pseudogene. The CDR3 has 18 residues. The CDR3 region is CASSNPGQDPQGANVLTF. For the CDR3, the DNA is TGTGCCAGCAGCAACCCGGGACAGGACCCTCAGGGGGCCAACGTCCTGACTTTC.

The CDR3 region is CASSPDRIRTNEKLFF. As DNA, the CDR3 is TGTGCCAGCTCACCCGACAGAATTCGAACTAATGAAAAACTGTTTTTT. The genes are TRBV18 and TRBJ1-4, with TRBD1 as a possible D gene (5 bases). Germline CDR1 KGHSH, CDR2 LQKENI. Trimming removed 3 bases at V and 1 base at J, with 12 bases between. The CDR3 loop spans 16 amino acids.